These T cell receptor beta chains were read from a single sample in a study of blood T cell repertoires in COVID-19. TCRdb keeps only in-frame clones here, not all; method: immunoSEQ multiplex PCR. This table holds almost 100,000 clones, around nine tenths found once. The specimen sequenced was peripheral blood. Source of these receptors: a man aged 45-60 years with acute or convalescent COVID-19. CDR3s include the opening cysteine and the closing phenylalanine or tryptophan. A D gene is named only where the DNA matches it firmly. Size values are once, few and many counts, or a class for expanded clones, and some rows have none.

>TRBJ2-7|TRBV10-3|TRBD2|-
CAISEAGGDYEQYF
TGTGCCATCAGTGAAGCGGGAGGGGACTACGAGCAGTACTTC
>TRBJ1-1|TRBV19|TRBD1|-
CASTTGTVDNTEAFF
TGTGCCAGTACCACCGGGACAGTAGACAACACTGAAGCTTTCTTT
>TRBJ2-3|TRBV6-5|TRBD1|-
CASSYSDRVGDTQYF
TGTGCCAGCAGTTACTCCGACAGGGTCGGAGATACGCAGTATTTT
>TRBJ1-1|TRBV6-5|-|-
CASLDSMNTEAFF
TGTGCCAGCCTGGACAGTATGAACACTGAAGCTTTCTTT
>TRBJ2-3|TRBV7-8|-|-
CASSSPQGVYPTDTQYF
TGTGCCAGCAGCTCACCACAGGGAGTCTATCCCACAGATACGCAGTATTTT
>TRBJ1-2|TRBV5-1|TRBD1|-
CASSFGTGRGYGYTF
TGCGCCAGCAGCTTTGGGACAGGGAGGGGCTATGGCTACACCTTC
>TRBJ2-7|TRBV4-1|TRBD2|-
CASSQGVLAGESEQYF
TGCGCCAGCAGCCAAGGGGTCCTAGCGGGAGAGTCAGAGCAGTACTTC
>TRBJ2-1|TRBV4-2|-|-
CASSQEGGNVYNEQFF
TGTGCCAGCAGCCAAGAAGGGGGTAACGTCTACAATGAGCAGTTCTTC
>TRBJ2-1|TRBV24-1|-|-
CATSSPYNEQFF
TGTGCCACCAGTTCCCCTTACAATGAGCAGTTCTTC
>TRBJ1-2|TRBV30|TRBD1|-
CAWSPPGQGTYGYTF
TGTGCCTGGAGTCCCCCGGGACAGGGAACCTATGGCTACACCTTC
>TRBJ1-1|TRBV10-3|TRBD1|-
CAISEDPGTGVTEAFF
TGTGCCATCAGTGAGGACCCCGGGACAGGGGTCACTGAAGCTTTCTTT
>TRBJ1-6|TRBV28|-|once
CASSLTQGPNSPLHF
TGTGCCAGCAGTTTAACCCAGGGTCCGAATTCACCCCTCCACTTT
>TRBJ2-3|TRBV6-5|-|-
CASSYGVTSTPDTQYF
TGTGCCAGCAGTTACGGCGTGACTTCCACGCCAGATACGCAGTATTTT
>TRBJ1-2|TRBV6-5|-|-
CASSPGYGYTF
TGTGCCAGCAGTCCGGGTTATGGCTACACCTTC
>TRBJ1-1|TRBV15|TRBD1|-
CATSRARIPGQGNTEAFF
TGTGCCACCAGCAGAGCTCGTATCCCGGGACAGGGGAACACTGAAGCTTTCTTT
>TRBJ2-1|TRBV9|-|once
CASSVEGESEGFF
TGTGCCAGCAGCGTAGAGGGTGAGTCCGAGGGGTTCTTC
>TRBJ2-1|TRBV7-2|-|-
CASSLVSGLSSYNEQFF
TGTGCCAGCAGCTTAGTTTCGGGACTCTCCTCCTACAATGAGCAGTTCTTC
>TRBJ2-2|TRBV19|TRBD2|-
CASSTSPGLANTGELFF
TGTGCCAGTAGTACGTCCCCGGGACTAGCGAACACCGGGGAGCTGTTTTTT
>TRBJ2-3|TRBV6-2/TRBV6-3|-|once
CASSYSAPRDTQYF
TGTGCCAGCAGTTACTCGGCACCCCGAGATACGCAGTATTTT
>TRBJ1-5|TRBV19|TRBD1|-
CASSPNDRGGNQPQHF
TGTGCCAGTAGTCCAAACGACAGGGGCGGCAATCAGCCCCAGCATTTT
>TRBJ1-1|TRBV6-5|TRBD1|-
CASQLRTGNTEAFF
TGTGCCAGCCAACTCAGGACAGGAAACACTGAAGCTTTCTTT
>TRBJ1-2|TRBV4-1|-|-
CASSQGAAQDYGYTF
TGCGCCAGCAGCCAAGGGGCAGCACAAGACTATGGCTACACCTTC
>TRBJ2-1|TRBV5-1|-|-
CASSTNTVSSYNEQFF
TGCGCCAGCAGCACGAACACCGTAAGCTCCTACAATGAGCAGTTCTTC
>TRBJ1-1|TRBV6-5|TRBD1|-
CASRWDSSSEAFF
TGTGCCAGCAGGTGGGACAGCTCCTCTGAAGCTTTCTTT
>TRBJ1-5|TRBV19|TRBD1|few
CATGQGISNQPQHF
TGTGCCACCGGACAGGGGATTAGCAATCAGCCCCAGCATTTT
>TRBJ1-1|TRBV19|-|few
CASSKTPPTEAFF
TGTGCCAGTAGTAAGACACCGCCCACTGAAGCTTTCTTT
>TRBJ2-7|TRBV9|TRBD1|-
CASSVADRAGGAYEQYF
TGTGCCAGCAGCGTAGCAGACAGGGCAGGGGGCGCGTACGAGCAGTACTTC
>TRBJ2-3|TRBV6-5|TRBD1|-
CASRTGIDTQYF
TGTGCCAGCAGGACAGGGATAGATACGCAGTATTTT
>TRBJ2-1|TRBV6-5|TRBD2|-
CASSYSSSGYNEQFF
TGTGCCAGCAGTTACTCGTCTAGCGGCTACAATGAGCAGTTCTTC
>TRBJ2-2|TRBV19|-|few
CASSGLHGGNTGELFF
TGTGCCAGTAGTGGCCTTCATGGCGGGAACACCGGGGAGCTGTTTTTT
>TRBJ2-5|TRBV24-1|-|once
CATSPSGGTQETQYF
TGTGCCACCAGTCCCTCCGGTGGTACTCAAGAGACCCAGTACTTC
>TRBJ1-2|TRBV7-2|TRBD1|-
CASSWDSSPNYGYTF
TGTGCCAGCAGTTGGGACAGCTCCCCTAACTATGGCTACACCTTC
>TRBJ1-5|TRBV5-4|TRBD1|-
CASSPDRGKQPQHF
TGTGCCAGCAGCCCGGACAGGGGTAAACAGCCCCAGCATTTT
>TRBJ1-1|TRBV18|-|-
CASSTQGTGTEAFF
TGTGCCAGCTCAACTCAGGGAACGGGCACTGAAGCTTTCTTT
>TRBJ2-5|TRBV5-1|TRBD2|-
CASSLGAGGPETQYF
TGCGCCAGCAGCTTGGGGGCGGGAGGCCCAGAGACCCAGTACTTC
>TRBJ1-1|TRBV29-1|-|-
CSVGRGRTEAFF
TGCAGCGTCGGTAGGGGAAGGACTGAAGCTTTCTTT
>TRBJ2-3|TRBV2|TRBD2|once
CASSERLAETDTQYF
TGTGCCAGCAGTGAAAGGCTAGCGGAAACAGATACGCAGTATTTT
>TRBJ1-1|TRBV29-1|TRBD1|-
CSAITGGPEAFF
TGCAGCGCCATAACAGGGGGGCCTGAAGCTTTCTTT
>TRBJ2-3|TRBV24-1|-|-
CATRDHLLNEGTQYF
TGTGCCACCAGAGATCACCTTTTGAATGAGGGTACGCAGTATTTT
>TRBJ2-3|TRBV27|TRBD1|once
CASSLDRATDTQYF
TGTGCCAGCAGTTTAGACAGGGCCACAGATACGCAGTATTTT
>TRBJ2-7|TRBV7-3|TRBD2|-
CASSLSPLALAGYF
TGTGCCAGCAGCTTAAGCCCCCTGGCCTTAGCGGGGTACTTC
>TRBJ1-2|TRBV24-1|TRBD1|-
CATSDLPGGGYTF
TGTGCCACCAGTGATTTGCCAGGGGGTGGCTACACCTTC
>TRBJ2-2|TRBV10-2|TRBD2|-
CASSGGSSGGRPGELFF
TGCGCCAGCAGTGGGGGTTCTAGCGGGGGTCGGCCAGGGGAGCTGTTTTTT
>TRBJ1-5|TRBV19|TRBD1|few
CASSRGTVQGNQPQHF
TGTGCCAGTAGTAGGGGGACAGTTCAGGGCAATCAGCCCCAGCATTTT
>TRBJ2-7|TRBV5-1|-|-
CASSLDGSNYEQYF
TGCGCCAGCAGCTTGGATGGCAGTAACTACGAGCAGTACTTC
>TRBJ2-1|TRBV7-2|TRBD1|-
CASSPGQPNEQFF
TGTGCCAGCAGCCCGGGACAGCCCAATGAGCAGTTCTTC
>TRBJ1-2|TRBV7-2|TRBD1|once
CASSSGQGAFYGYTF
TGTGCCAGCAGCTCGGGACAGGGGGCATTTTACGGCTACACCTTC
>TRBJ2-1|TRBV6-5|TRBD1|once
CASTKWTGANEQFF
TGTGCCAGCACCAAATGGACAGGGGCGAATGAGCAGTTCTTC
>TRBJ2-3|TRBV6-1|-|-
CASSEGAGRTDTQYF
TGTGCCAGCAGTGAAGGGGCGGGGCGCACAGATACGCAGTATTTT
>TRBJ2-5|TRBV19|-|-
CASSIWTEAQETQYF
TGTGCCAGTAGTATTTGGACAGAGGCTCAAGAGACCCAGTACTTC
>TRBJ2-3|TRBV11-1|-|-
CASSPPQGNTQYF
TGTGCCAGCAGCCCACCCCAGGGGAATACGCAGTATTTT
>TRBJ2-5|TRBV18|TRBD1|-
CASSPPNTGTEQETQYF
TGTGCCAGCTCACCACCGAATACCGGGACAGAACAAGAGACCCAGTACTTC
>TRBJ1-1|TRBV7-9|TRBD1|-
CASSLTGGDTEAFF
TGTGCCAGCAGCTTGACAGGGGGGGACACTGAAGCTTTCTTT